This T cell receptor (beta chain) appears in the sequencing data of a study of CD8+ T cells in alopecia areata. Following RNA extraction, reverse transcription yielded cDNA that acted as the sequencing template. Sequenced by immunoSEQ multiplex PCR; TCRdb stores in-frame clones only, minus some. The sample yields some 160,000 clones, less than 65% seen once. Losses at the gene ends were 4 bases for V and 1 base for J; bases not matched to a gene: 8. The CDR3 spans 15 residues. Germline CDR1 is SGHNT and CDR2 is YYREEE (reference sequence). Input material: CD8+ T cells sorted from blood. This TCR was sampled from a human donor in good health. The genes are TRBV5-4 and TRBJ2-7, with TRBD2 matching over 7 bases. The CDR3: CASSLRTRRSYEQYF. The CDR3, as DNA: TGTGCCAGCAGCCTCCGGACTAGGAGGTCCTACGAGCAGTACTTC.